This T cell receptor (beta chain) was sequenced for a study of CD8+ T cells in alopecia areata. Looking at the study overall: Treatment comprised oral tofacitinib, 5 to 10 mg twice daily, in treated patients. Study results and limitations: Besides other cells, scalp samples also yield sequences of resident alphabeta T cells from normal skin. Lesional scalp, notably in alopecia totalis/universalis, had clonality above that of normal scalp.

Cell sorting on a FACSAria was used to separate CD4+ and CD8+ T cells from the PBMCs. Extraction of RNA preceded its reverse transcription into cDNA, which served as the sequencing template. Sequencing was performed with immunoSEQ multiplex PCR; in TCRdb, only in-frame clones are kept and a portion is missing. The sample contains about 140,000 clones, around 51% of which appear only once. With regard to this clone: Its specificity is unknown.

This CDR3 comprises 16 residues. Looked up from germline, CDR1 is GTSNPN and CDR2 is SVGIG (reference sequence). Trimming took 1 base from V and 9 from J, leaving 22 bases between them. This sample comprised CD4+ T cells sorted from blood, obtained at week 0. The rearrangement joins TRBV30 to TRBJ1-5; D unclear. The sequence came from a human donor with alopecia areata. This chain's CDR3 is CAWSALPDPTGLPQHF. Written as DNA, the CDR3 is TGTGCCTGGAGTGCCCTCCCGGACCCAACTGGTTTGCCCCAGCATTTT.